This T cell receptor (beta chain) derives from a study of cytomegalovirus exposure and HLA in healthy donors. Findings and caveats of the study: A later analysis found TCR association rates differed by HLA locus, highest for DRB1 and lowest for HLA-C. Overall, approximately 180 TCR beta chains were annotated as cytomegalovirus-associated. An analysis that was carried out later associated 15,000 to 20,000 TCR beta sequences with HLA alleles at 0.05 false discovery rate. Per published reports, the classifier diagnosed cytomegalovirus status with high specificity and sensitivity.

For this clone: What it binds is unknown.

Use of 60 Vbeta and 13 Jbeta primers characterized the PCR. The assay was immunoSEQ multiplex PCR, and TCRdb's table has in-frame clones only and misses some. The sample lists about 70,000 clones; approximately 68% were seen once. Germline V lookup: CDR1 SEHNR, CDR2 FQNEAQ (reference sequence). After removal of 0 bases from V and 5 bases from J, the junction contained 1 base not matched to a gene. This CDR3 region has 15 residues. V is TRBV7-9 and J is TRBJ1-6; TRBD1 matches at 7 bases. Sequences were obtained from PBMCs. The receptor was derived from a woman in her thirties in good health and CMV-seronegative. CDR3 sequence (DNA): TGTGCCAGCAGCTTAGCGCAGGGGGATAATTCACCCCTCCACTTT. It translates to CASSLAQGDNSPLHF.